Here is one T cell receptor (beta chain) with its context. Its antigen is not known. A J-beta primer mix and a sample-barcoded 5' primer were used in a second PCR of about 7 to 12 cycles. Each cDNA molecule, via a template-switch adaptor with 12 random nucleotides, was tagged. Each CDR3 protein is one row after TCRdb ran MiXCR on the 5' RACE reads. The table has more than 1,000,000 distinct CDR3 sequences, 20% to 25% seen once. The data originate from a study of blood T cells in healthy people across ages. General study points: TCR beta diversity, measured per million T cells, fell in a roughly linear way with age.

Trimming removed 2 bases from V and 0 bases from J; junction bases left unmatched: 7. Germline V gene data show CDR1 as SGHTA and CDR2 as FQGTGA. CDR3 length equals 17 residues. These data also formed part of another study, on T cells of mothers and their children.

Sequencing was performed on blood. The chain recombines TRBV7-3 with TRBJ2-7, with 10 bases lining up with TRBD2. The sequence was obtained from a girl aged 2 to 10 in good health. The DNA of the CDR3 is TGTGCCAGCAGCTTAGTTAGCGGGGGGAATCTCTCCTACGAGCAGTACTTC. It yields the protein CASSLVSGGNLSYEQYF.